Listed here are 28 T cell receptor beta chains from one sample, sequenced in a study of blood T cell repertoires in COVID-19. Sequencing was performed with immunoSEQ multiplex PCR; in TCRdb, only in-frame clones are kept and a portion is missing. The table records some 270,000 clones, approximately 86% of them present only once. The sample taken for sequencing was peripheral blood. The receptors originated from a man aged 35-49 years with active or convalescent COVID-19.

The V and J genes are TRBV3-1 (or the pseudogene TRBV3-2) and TRBJ2-2; tentative D call: TRBD2 (6 bases). The CDR3 is 11 amino acids. Germline assignment: CDR1 LGHDT and CDR2 YNNKEL (reference sequence). Deletions cut 10 bases from V and 8 bases from J, with 11 bases between. The CDR3 here is CATSAGGELFF. The CDR3 DNA follows: TGTGCCACTAGCGCCGGTGGGGAGCTGTTTTTT.

The chain couples TRBV29-1 to TRBJ1-3; D not resolved. Trimming pared 4 bases from V and 3 bases from J, leaving 13 bases between. CDR3 length: 14 residues. Germline V gene lookup returns CDR1 SQVTM and CDR2 ANQGSEA. DNA of the CDR3: TGCAGCGTTGGCCTTAGTCGAGGTGGAAACACCATATATTTT. It codes for CSVGLSRGGNTIYF.

The V gene is TRBV19, the J gene TRBJ1-5; tentatively, D is TRBD1 (6 bases). The germline V and J ends were trimmed by 7 bases and 7 bases, with 20 bases remaining between them. Germline assignment: CDR1 LNHDA and CDR2 SQIVND (reference sequence). The CDR3 contains 15 residues. Here the CDR3 reads CASTSFLGAWQPQHF. DNA of the CDR3: TGTGCCAGTACTTCCTTTCTGGGGGCCTGGCAGCCCCAGCATTTT.

The rearrangement uses TRBV5-4 and TRBJ2-6, with D unresolved. The CDR3 loop spans 16 amino acids. Per the germline V gene, CDR1 is SGHNT and CDR2 is YYREEE (reference sequence). Trimming removed 1 base at V and 3 bases at J, with 11 bases between. CDR3 DNA: TGTGCCAGCAGCTTGACGATAGCTAGTGGGGCCAACGTCCTGACTTTC. Its translation is CASSLTIASGANVLTF.

This clone came up once. This rearrangement joins TRBV6-1 to TRBJ2-2; 10 positions agree with TRBD2. The CDR3 has 18 amino acids. The V gene end was trimmed by 4 bases and the J gene end by 2 bases; junction bases not matched to a gene: 10. Looked up from germline, CDR1 is MNHNS and CDR2 is SASEGT. CDR3 bases: TGTGCCAGCAGTGGCGGGCGAGCGGGGGGGCCAAACACCGGGGAGCTGTTTTTT. Translation gives CASSGGRAGGPNTGELFF.

The V gene is TRBV11-3, the J gene TRBJ2-1; D perhaps matches TRBD1 (5 bases). The CDR3 spans 14 residues. Germline V gene lookup returns CDR1 SGHNT and CDR2 YENEEA. V gave up 2 bases and J gave up 8 bases, with 13 bases separating them. The CDR3 is CASSLSRWGDEQFF. The CDR3, as DNA: TGTGCCAGCAGCTTATCCCGGTGGGGCGATGAGCAGTTCTTC.

The chain joins TRBV19 to TRBJ1-6, with 7 bases fitting TRBD1. Germline values: CDR1 LNHDA, CDR2 SQIVND (reference sequence). Trimming cost V 5 bases and J 8 bases; bases outside gene matches: 3. The CDR3 spans 13 residues. In nucleotides, the CDR3 is TGTGCCAGTAGTGGGACAGCCCATTCACCCCTCCACTTT. It is translated as CASSGTAHSPLHF.

The genes are TRBV11-3 and TRBJ1-2, with D possibly TRBD1 on 5 matching bases. The CDR3 length is 13 residues. Germline V CDR1 and CDR2: SGHNT, YENEEA. The V and J ends lost 0 bases and 8 bases respectively, with 10 bases between them. The CDR3 sequence: CASSLERQGGYTF. The CDR3 bases are TGTGCCAGCAGCTTAGAGCGGCAGGGAGGCTACACCTTC.

V and J are TRBV28 and TRBJ2-2, with 9 bases fitting TRBD1. The J segment lost 4 bases and the V segment lost 5 bases, leaving 17 bases of the junction unmatched. Per germline, CDR1 MDHEN and CDR2 SYDVKM. There are 19 residues in the CDR3. CDR3 coding DNA: TGTGCCAGCAGTACACGGGGGACAGGGCGCGTGTTGGGCACCGGGGAGCTGTTTTTT. Residues: CASSTRGTGRVLGTGELFF. The full variable domain, in which reference TRBV28 and TRBJ2-2 provide the parts outside the CDR3, is DVKVTQSSRYLVKRTGEKVFLECVQDMDHENMFWYRQDPGLGLRLIYFSYDVKMKEKGDIPEGYSVSREKKERFSLILESASTNQTSMYLCASSTRGTGRVLGTGELFFGEGSRLTVL.

The chain recombines TRBV4-1 with TRBJ1-3; no clear D. Trimming took off 1 base at V and 2 bases at J, with 6 bases between the two ends. Germline lookup yields CDR1 MGHRA and CDR2 YSYEKL. The CDR3 covers 14 residues. This CDR3 is CASSQVSTGNTIYF. CDR3 nucleotide sequence: TGCGCCAGCAGCCAAGTATCTACTGGAAACACCATATATTTT.

The chain uses TRBV6-1 and TRBJ2-7, with a possible D match to TRBD1 (6 bases). The germline V gene encodes CDR1 MNHNS and CDR2 SASEGT. This CDR3 has 11 amino acids. V lost 2 bases and J 12 bases, leaving 11 bases between the germline ends. The CDR3 protein is CASSEMGAAYF. The CDR3 DNA reads as TGTGCCAGCAGTGAAATGGGGGCGGCGTACTTC.

The V and J genes are TRBV6-5 and TRBJ2-1, with a tentative D call TRBD2 (6 bases). Germline V gene lookup returns CDR1 MNHEY and CDR2 SVGAGI. The ends were cut back, 6 bases at V and 8 bases at J, with 20 bases in the middle. The CDR3 is 15 residues long. The CDR3: CASSLWGESIDEQFF. CDR3 coding DNA: TGTGCCAGCAGCCTCTGGGGGGAGTCCATAGATGAGCAGTTCTTC.

The CDR3 DNA sequence: TGTGCCAGTAGTATATGGCAGGGGGAAGCTTTCTTT. Translated, it gives CASSIWQGEAFF. The chain uses TRBV19 and TRBJ1-1, with D perhaps matching TRBD1 (6 bases). CDR3 size: 12 residues. V shed 2 bases and J shed 8 bases, with 9 bases lying between them. Germline CDR1 is LNHDA and CDR2 is SQIVND (reference sequence).

The genes are TRBV11-2 and TRBJ1-4; 10 positions match TRBD1. Germline assignment: CDR1 SGHAT and CDR2 FQNNGV. This CDR3 contains 16 residues. With V trimmed by 5 bases and J by 4 bases, 7 bases remained unmatched. CDR3: CASSPTRDRGNEKLFF. The CDR3 DNA is TGTGCCAGCAGCCCGACGAGGGACAGGGGTAATGAAAAACTGTTTTTT.

This chain links TRBV7-6 with TRBJ2-7; TRBD2 matches 7 bases. V dropped 5 bases and J dropped 2; count of bases not matched to a gene: 6. Germline CDR1 is SGHVS and CDR2 is FNYEAQ. The CDR3 runs 14 residues. The CDR3 DNA reads as TGTGCCAGCAGCCCCTGGGAGGGTACCTACGAGCAGTACTTC. It translates to CASSPWEGTYEQYF.

V gene TRBV30 combines with J gene TRBJ1-2; the D is unclear. V lost 8 bases, J lost 3 bases, and 13 bases lay in between. CDR1 GTSNPN and CDR2 SVGIG come from the germline V gene (reference sequence). The CDR3 is 12 residues long. The DNA for the CDR3 is TGTGCCGGAGATCCCGGGGACTATGGCTACACCTTC. This translates into CAGDPGDYGYTF.

This chain links TRBV2 with TRBJ1-6, with a tentative D call TRBD1 (6 bases). CDR3 length: 14 amino acids. CDR1 is SNHLY, CDR2 FYNNEI, per germline. Trimming removed 6 bases from V and 9 bases from J, with 15 bases in between. CDR3 in DNA: TGTGCCAGCAGAGGGGGACCTAGCGGTTCACCCCTCCACTTT. Translation gives CASRGGPSGSPLHF.

V is TRBV2 and J is TRBJ1-5; unclear D gene. The CDR3 runs to 13 residues. V was cut by 7 bases and J by 7 bases, with 14 bases left in between. Looked up from germline, CDR1 is SNHLY and CDR2 is FYNNEI. CDR3 DNA: TGTGCCAGCACCCCTGAGGGCGGACAGCCCCAGCATTTT. This codes for CASTPEGGQPQHF.

In the case of this clone: Other DNA sequences in the same sample also yield this CDR3. The rearrangement uses TRBV12-3 or TRBV12-4 and TRBJ2-5; no clear D gene. V lost 2 bases, J lost 5 bases, and 3 bases lay in between. This CDR3 contains 11 residues. The CDR3 region is CASSLSETQYF. The CDR3 DNA is TGTGCCAGCAGTTTATCGGAGACCCAGTACTTC.

The rearrangement joins TRBV19 to TRBJ2-5, with 8 bases that match TRBD2. V was pared by 4 bases and J by 4 bases, with 8 bases of the junction left unmatched. The CDR3 contains 15 residues. Germline V CDR1 and CDR2: LNHDA, SQIVND (reference sequence). This CDR3 reads CASSNLAGRAETQYF. The CDR3 DNA sequence: TGTGCCAGTAGTAACTTAGCGGGACGGGCAGAGACCCAGTACTTC.

The chain has TRBV5-4 and TRBJ2-2, with 8 bases fitting TRBD2. In germline, CDR1 is SGHNT, CDR2 YYREEE (reference sequence). J was trimmed by 3 bases and V by 0 bases; bases with no gene match: 1. This CDR3 comprises 15 residues. In DNA, the CDR3 is TGTGCCAGCAGCTTGGGGCGGGGGGACACCGGGGAGCTGTTTTTT. It codes for CASSLGRGDTGELFF.

This clone has only a few counts. The V and J genes are TRBV12-3 or TRBV12-4 and TRBJ1-5, with 8 bases matching TRBD1. Trimming took 7 bases from V and 6 from J; bases not matched to a gene: 5. The length of the CDR3 is 13 residues. The CDR3 nucleotides are TGTGCCAGCAATGGACAGGGTGGTCAGCCCCAGCATTTT. Protein product: CASNGQGGQPQHF.

The genes are TRBV6-6 and TRBJ1-1; 8 bases line up with TRBD1. The CDR3 is 15 amino acids. Germline CDR1 and CDR2: MNHNY and SVGAGI (reference sequence). Trimming cost V 4 bases and J 5 bases; bases outside gene matches: 9. CDR3 coding DNA: TGTGCCAGCAGTTCCCCTTCGGACAGGGTGACTGAAGCTTTCTTT. Amino acid sequence: CASSSPSDRVTEAFF.

Here the CDR3 DNA reads TGTGCCAGCAGTTTTCGACAGGCCACTGAAGCTTTCTTT. It yields the protein CASSFRQATEAFF. The rearrangement joins TRBV12-3 or TRBV12-4 to TRBJ1-1, with D perhaps TRBD1 (6 bases). This CDR3 contains 13 residues. Deletions cut 3 bases from V and 4 bases from J, with 9 bases between.

The chain links TRBV2 to TRBJ1-1, with 7 bases lining up with TRBD1. Germline values: CDR1 SNHLY, CDR2 FYNNEI. V was clipped by 7 bases and J by 4 bases; unmatched bases: 6. The length of the CDR3 is 13 residues. The DNA for the CDR3 is TGTGCCAGCACGGACAGGAGCGCCACTGAAGCTTTCTTT. This codes for CASTDRSATEAFF.

This clone has only one observation. The chain combines TRBV7-3 with TRBJ2-1, with 8 bases fitting TRBD1. This CDR3 spans 17 amino acids. Germline assignment: CDR1 SGHTA and CDR2 FQGTGA. Germline trimming cut 1 base from V and 4 bases from J; bases unmatched to any gene: 9. DNA for the CDR3: TGTGCCAGCAGCTTAATCGGACCCCAGGGGGCTTACAATGAGCAGTTCTTC. Translation gives CASSLIGPQGAYNEQFF.

The J gene is TRBJ1-2, the V gene TRBV6-5, with TRBD1 identical over 7 bases. Germline V gene data show CDR1 as MNHEY and CDR2 as SVGAGI. V trimming: 2 bases; J trimming: 9 bases; junction bases outside the gene matches: 3. The CDR3 extends over 12 amino acids. CDR3 sequence (DNA): TGTGCCAGCAGTTACGCAGGGGGACGCTACACCTTC. Its translation: CASSYAGGRYTF.

The CDR3 spells CASSPKGGNGEKLFF. The CDR3 DNA follows: TGTGCCAGCAGCCCAAAGGGGGGGAATGGTGAAAAACTGTTTTTT. This chain connects TRBV7-2 to TRBJ1-4; TRBD1 might be the D (6 bases). V lost 5 bases and J lost 7, with 17 bases in between. Germline assignment: CDR1 SGHTA and CDR2 FQGNSA. This CDR3 comprises 15 residues.